This TCR beta chain stems from a study of blood T cell repertoires in COVID-19. Turning to the study itself: PBMCs, B-cell-depleted T cells, or T cells provided the cDNA or gDNA that made up the material.

This CDR3 comprises 15 residues. J lost 2 bases, V lost 6 bases, and 5 bases had no gene match. CDR1 is MDHEN and CDR2 is SYDVKM in the germline V gene. Sequenced by immunoSEQ multiplex PCR; TCRdb stores in-frame clones only, minus some. The sample consists of a few hundred thousand clones, over 80% of them appearing once. This receptor was taken from a human donor in a cohort sampled during active COVID-19. The sample taken for sequencing was peripheral blood. The V gene is TRBV28, the J gene TRBJ2-1, with 9 bases identical to TRBD2. The DNA for the CDR3 is TGTGCCAGCAGCATTAGCGGGAGAACCTACAATGAGCAGTTCTTC. Its translation is CASSISGRTYNEQFF.